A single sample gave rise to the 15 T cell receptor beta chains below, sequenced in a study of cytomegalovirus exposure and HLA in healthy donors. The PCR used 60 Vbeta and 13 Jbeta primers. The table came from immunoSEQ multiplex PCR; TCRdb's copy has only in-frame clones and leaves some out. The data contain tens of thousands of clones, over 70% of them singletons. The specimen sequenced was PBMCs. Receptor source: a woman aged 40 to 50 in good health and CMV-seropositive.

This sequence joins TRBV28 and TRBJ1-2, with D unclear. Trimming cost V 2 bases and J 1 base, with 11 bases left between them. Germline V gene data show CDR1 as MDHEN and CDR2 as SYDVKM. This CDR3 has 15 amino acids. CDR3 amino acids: CASSLHTIFNYGYTF. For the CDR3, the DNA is TGTGCCAGCAGTTTACACACGATTTTTAACTATGGCTACACCTTC.

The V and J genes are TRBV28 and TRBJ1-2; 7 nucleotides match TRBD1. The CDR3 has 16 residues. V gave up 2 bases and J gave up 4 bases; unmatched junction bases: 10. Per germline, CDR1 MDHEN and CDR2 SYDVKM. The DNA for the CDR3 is TGTGCCAGCAGTTTACTTAGGAGGGGGCGAGGCTATGGCTACACCTTC. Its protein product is CASSLLRRGRGYGYTF.

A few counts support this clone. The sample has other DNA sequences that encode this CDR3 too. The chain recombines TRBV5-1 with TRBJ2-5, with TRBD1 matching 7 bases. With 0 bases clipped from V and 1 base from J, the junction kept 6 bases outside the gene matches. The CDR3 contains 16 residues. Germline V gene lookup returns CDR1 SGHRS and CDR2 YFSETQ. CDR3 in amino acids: CASSLASDRAQETQYF. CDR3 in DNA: TGCGCCAGCAGCTTGGCCAGTGACAGGGCCCAAGAGACCCAGTACTTC.

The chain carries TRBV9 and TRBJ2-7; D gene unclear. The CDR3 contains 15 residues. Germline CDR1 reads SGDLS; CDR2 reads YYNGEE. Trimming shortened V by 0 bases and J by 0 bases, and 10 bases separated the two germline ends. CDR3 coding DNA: TGTGCCAGCAGCGTAGCGGCAGGTAACTCCTACGAGCAGTACTTC. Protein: CASSVAAGNSYEQYF.

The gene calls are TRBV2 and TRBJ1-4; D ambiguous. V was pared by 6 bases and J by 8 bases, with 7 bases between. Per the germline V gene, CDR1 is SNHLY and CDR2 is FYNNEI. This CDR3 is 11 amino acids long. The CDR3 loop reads CASSEQEKLFF. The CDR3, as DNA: TGTGCCAGCAGCGAACAGGAAAAACTGTTTTTT. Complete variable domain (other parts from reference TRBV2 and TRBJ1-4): EPEVTQTPSHQVTQMGQEVILRCVPISNHLYFYWYRQILGQKVEFLVSFYNNEISEKSEIFDDQFSVERPDGSNFTLKIRSTKLEDSAMYFCASSEQEKLFFGSGTQLSVL.

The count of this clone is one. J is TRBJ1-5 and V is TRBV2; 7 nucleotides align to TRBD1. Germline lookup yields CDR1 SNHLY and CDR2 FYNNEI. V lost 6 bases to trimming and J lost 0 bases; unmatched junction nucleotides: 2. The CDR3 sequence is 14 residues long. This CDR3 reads CASRGTVSNQPQHF. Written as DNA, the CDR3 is TGTGCCAGCAGGGGGACAGTTAGCAATCAGCCCCAGCATTTT.

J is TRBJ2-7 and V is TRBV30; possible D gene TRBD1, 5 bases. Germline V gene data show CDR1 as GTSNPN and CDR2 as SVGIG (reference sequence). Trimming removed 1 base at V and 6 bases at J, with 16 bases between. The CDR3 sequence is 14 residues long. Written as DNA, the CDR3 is TGTGCCTGGAGTGCTGGGGCGAGAACGTTCGAGCAGTACTTC. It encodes CAWSAGARTFEQYF.

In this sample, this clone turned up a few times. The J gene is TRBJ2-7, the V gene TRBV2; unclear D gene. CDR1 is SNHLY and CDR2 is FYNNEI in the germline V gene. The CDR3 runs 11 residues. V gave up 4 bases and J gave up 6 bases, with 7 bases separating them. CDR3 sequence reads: CASSASTEQYF. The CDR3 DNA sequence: TGTGCCAGCAGTGCATCTACCGAGCAGTACTTC.

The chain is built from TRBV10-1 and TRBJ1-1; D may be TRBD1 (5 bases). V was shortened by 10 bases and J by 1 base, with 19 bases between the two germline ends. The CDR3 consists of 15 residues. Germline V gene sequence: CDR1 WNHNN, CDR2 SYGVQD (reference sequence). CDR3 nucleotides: TGCGCCAAAGTTCTAAGTGGAGGGGAGAACACTGAAGCTTTCTTT. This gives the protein CAKVLSGGENTEAFF.

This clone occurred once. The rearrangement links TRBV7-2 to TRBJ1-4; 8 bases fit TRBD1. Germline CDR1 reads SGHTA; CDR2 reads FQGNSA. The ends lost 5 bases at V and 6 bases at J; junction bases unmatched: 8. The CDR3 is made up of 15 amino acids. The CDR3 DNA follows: TGTGCCAGCAGCACCAGACAGGGGATGGATGAAAAACTGTTTTTT. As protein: CASSTRQGMDEKLFF.

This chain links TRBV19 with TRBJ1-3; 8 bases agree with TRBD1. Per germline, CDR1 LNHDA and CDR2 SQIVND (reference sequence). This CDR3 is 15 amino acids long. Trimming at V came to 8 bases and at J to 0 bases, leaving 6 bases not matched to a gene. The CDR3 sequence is CASQRTGLSGNTIYF. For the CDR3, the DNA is TGTGCCAGTCAGCGGACAGGGCTCTCTGGAAACACCATATATTTT.

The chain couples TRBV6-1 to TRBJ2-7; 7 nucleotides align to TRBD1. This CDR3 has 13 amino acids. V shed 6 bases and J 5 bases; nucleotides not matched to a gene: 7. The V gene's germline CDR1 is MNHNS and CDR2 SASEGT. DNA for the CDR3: TGTGCCAGCAGAATGACAGGGTCCGACGAGCAGTACTTC. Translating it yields CASRMTGSDEQYF.

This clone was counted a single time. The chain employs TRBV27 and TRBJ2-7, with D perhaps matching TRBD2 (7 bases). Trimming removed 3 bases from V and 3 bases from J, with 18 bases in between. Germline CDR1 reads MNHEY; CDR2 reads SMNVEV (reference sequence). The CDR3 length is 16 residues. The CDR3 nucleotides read TGTGCCAGCAGTTTTTCGGCGGGGGCTGCCCTCTACGAGCAGTACTTC. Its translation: CASSFSAGAALYEQYF.

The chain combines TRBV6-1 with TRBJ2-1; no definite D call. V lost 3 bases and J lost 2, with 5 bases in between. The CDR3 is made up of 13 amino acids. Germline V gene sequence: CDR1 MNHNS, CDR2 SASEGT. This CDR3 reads CASSEQTYNEQFF. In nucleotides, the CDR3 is TGTGCCAGCAGTGAGCAGACCTACAATGAGCAGTTCTTC.

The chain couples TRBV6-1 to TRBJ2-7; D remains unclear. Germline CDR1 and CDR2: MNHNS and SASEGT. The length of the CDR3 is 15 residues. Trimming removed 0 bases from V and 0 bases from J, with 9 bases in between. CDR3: CASSEAFGGSYEQYF. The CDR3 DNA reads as TGTGCCAGCAGTGAAGCGTTCGGTGGCTCCTACGAGCAGTACTTC.